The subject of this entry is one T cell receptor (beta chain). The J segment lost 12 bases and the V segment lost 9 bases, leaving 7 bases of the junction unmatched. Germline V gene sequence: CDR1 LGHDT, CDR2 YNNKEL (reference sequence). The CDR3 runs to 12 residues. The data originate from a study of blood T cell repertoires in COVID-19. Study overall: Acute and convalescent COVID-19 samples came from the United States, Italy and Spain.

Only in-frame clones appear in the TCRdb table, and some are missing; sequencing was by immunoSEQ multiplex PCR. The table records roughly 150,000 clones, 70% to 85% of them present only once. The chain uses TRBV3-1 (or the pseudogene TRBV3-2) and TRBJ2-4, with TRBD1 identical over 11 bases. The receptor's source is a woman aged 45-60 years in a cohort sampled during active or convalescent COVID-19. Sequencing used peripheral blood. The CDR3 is CASRDRGVDQYF. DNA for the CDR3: TGTGCCAGTCGGGACAGGGGGGTGGATCAGTACTTC.